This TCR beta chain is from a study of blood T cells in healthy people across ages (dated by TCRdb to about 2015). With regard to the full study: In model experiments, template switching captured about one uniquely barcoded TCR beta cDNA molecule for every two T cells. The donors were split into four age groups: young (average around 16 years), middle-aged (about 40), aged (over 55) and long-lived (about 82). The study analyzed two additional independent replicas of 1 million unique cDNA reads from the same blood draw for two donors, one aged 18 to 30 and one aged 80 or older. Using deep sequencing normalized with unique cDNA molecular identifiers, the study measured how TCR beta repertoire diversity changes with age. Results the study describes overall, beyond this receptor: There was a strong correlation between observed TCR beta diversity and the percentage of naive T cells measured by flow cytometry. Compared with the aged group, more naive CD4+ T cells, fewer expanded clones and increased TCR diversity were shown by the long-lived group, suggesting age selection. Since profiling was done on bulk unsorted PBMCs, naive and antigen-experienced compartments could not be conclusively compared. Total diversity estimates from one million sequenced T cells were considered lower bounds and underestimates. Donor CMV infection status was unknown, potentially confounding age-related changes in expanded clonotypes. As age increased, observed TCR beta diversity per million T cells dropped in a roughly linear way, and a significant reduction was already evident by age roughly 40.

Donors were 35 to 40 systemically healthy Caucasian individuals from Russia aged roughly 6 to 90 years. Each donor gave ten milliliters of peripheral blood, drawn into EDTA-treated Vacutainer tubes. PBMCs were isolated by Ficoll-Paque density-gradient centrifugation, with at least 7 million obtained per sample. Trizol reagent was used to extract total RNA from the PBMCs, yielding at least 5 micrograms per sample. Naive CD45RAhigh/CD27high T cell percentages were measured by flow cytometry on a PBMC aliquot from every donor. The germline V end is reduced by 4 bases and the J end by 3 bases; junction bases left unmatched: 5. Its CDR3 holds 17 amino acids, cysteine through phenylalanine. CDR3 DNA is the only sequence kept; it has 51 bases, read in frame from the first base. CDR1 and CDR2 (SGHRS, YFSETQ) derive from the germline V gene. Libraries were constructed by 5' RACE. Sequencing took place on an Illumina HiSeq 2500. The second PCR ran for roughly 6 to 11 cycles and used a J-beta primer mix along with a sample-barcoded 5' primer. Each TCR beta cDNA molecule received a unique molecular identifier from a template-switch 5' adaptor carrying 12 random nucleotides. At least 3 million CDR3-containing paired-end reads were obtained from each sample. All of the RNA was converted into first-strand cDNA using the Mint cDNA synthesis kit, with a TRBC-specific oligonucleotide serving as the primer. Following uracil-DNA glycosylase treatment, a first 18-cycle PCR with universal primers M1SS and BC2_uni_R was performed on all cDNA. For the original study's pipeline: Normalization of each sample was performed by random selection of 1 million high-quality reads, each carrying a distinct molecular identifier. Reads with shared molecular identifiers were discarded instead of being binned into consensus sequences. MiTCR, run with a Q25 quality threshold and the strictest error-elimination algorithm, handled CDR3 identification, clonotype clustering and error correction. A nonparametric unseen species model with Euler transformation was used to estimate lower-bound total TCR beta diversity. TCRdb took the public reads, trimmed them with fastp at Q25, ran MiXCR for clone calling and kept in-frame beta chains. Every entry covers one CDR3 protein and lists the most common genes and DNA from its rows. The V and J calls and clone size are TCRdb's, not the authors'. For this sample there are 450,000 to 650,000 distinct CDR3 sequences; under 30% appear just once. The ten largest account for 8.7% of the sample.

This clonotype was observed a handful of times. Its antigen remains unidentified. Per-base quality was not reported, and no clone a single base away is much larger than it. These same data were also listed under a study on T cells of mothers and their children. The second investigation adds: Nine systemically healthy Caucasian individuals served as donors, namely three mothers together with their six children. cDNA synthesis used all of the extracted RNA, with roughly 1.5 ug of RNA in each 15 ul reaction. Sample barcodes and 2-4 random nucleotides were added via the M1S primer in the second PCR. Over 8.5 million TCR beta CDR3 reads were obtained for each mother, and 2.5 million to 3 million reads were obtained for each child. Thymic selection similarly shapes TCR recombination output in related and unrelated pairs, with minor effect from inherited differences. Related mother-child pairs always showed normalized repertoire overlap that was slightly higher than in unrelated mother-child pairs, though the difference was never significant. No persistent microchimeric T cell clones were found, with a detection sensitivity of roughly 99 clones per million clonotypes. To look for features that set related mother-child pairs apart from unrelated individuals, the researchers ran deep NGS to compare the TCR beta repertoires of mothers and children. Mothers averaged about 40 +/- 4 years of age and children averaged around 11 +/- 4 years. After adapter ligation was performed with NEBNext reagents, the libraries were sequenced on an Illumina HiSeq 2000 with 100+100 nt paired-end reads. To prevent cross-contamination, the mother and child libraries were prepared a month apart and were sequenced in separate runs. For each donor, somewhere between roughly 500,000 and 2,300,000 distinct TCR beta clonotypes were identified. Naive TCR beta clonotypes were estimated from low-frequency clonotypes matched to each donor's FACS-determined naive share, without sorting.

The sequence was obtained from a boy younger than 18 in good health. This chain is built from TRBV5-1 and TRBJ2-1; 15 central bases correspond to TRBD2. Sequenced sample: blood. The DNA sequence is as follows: TGCGCCAGCAGCCGGACTAGCGGGAGGGCCAGCTACAATGAGCAGTTCTTC. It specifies CASSRTSGRASYNEQFF.